Described below is a single T cell receptor beta chain sequence and its context. These data come from a study of blood T cell repertoires in COVID-19. Produced via immunoSEQ multiplex PCR; TCRdb's table is partial and in-frame only. The sample records 250,000 to 300,000 clones, over 70% being singletons. Losses at the gene ends were 6 bases for V and 6 bases for J; bases not matched to a gene: 10. Germline V gene lookup returns CDR1 MGHDK and CDR2 SYGVNS. This CDR3 region has 14 residues. This TCR derives from a woman in her 70s with COVID-19, enrolled during active disease. The chain is built from TRBV25-1 and TRBJ1-2; 7 bases line up with TRBD1. Sequences were obtained from peripheral blood. The CDR3 DNA sequence: TGTGCCAGCAGGAATCGACAGGGTTCGGATGGCTACACCTTC. It yields the protein CASRNRQGSDGYTF.